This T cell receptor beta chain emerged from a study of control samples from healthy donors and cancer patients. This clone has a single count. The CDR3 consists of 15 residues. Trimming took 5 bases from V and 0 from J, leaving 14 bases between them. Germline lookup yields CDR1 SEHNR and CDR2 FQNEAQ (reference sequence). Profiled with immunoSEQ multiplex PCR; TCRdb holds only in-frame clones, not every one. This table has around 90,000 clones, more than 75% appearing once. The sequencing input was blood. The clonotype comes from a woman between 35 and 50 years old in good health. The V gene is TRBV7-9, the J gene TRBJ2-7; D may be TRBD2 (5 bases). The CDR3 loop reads CASSLNLGSSYEQYF. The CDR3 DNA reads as TGTGCCAGCAGCCTCAATTTAGGGAGCTCCTACGAGCAGTACTTC. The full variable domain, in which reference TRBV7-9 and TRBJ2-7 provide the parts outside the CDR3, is DTGVSQNPRHKITKRGQNVTFRCDPISEHNRLYWYRQTLGQGPEFLTYFQNEAQLEKSRLLSDRFSAERPKGSFSTLEIQRTEQGDSAMYLCASSLNLGSSYEQYFGPGTRLTVT.